This T cell receptor (beta chain) was observed in a study of T cell changes during pregnancy in multiple sclerosis (dated by TCRdb to the late 2010s). Some background on the complete study: The study examined how the T cell repertoire changed over the course of pregnancy in women with multiple sclerosis.

In the case of this clone: The target of this receptor is not known. No much larger clonotype is one base removed from it; base qualities were not supplied.

The CDR3 has 17 amino acids, counting the end cysteine and phenylalanine. Just the 51-base CDR3 DNA is kept, in frame starting at base 1. V is clipped by 2 bases and J by 8 bases, and the sequence between their germline boundaries is 24 bases long. Reading the germline V gene gives CDR1 SGHVS and CDR2 FQNEAQ. Libraries came from the immunoSEQ multiplex PCR assay. Imported from immuneACCESS, the table was reduced by TCRdb to in-frame sequences with V and J called. These copies leave out some clones; in studies compared against another copy, an unresolved V gene accounts for under half, and the cause of the remainder is not known. In all, the sample holds about 110,000 clones, and approximately 90% of those were seen once. The leading ten clones occupy less than 2% of the sample.

Source: peripheral blood, taken in the third trimester of pregnancy. The sequence was obtained from a female donor with multiple sclerosis, enrolled in a pregnancy study. The chain is encoded by TRBV7-8 joined to TRBJ1-2; the D gene is perhaps TRBD1, on 6 matching bases. The nucleotide sequence is TGTGCCAGCAGCTTAAAACCTCCCAGGGGCGCACCCGACGGCTACACCTTC. This sequence encodes CASSLKPPRGAPDGYTF.